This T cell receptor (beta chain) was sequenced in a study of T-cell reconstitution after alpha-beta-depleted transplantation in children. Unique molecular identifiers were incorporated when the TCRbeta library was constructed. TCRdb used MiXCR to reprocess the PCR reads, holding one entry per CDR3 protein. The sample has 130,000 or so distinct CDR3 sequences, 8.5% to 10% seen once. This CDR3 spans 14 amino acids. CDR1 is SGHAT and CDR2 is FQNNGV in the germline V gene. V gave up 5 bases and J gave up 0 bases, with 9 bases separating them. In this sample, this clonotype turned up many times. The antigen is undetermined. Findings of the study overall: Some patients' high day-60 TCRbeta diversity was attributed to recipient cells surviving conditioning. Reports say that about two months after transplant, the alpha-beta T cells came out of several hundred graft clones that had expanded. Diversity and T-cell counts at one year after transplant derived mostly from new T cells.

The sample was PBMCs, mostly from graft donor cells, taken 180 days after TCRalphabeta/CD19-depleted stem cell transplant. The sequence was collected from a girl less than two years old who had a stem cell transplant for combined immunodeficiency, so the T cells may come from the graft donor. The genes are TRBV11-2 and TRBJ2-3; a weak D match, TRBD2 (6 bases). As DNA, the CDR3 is TGTGCCAGCAGCCCCGGGACTAGCACAGATACGCAGTATTTT. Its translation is CASSPGTSTDTQYF.